This entry describes one T cell receptor (beta chain). The antigen is not known. Only in-frame clones appear in the TCRdb table, and some are missing; sequencing was by immunoSEQ multiplex PCR. The sample gives 40,000 to 45,000 clones, about 70% of which show up once; approximately 10% is in the top ten. CDR3 length equals 15 residues. Per the germline V gene, CDR1 is SGHRS and CDR2 is YFSETQ. The V and J ends lost 0 bases and 2 bases respectively, with 6 bases between them. The record originates from a study of radiotherapy plus CTLA-4 blockade in lung cancer. About the study: Objective responses emerged in 18% of patients, and around 29% attained disease control. Study results and limitations: Per reports, early blood T cell clone dynamics, plus interferon-beta, forecast response most strongly. Tumor-origin TCR clones grew in blood after radiotherapy plus ipilimumab.

Focal radiation was given together with CTLA-4 blockade (ipilimumab) to patients with chemo-refractory metastatic non-small-cell lung cancer. The receptor comes from a human donor with non-small cell lung cancer who had stable disease on radiotherapy plus ipilimumab. The V call is TRBV5-1, the J call TRBJ2-6; D is uncertain. This sample comprised peripheral blood, obtained from a patient treated with radiotherapy plus ipilimumab. Here the CDR3 reads CASSLGGAGANVLTF. In DNA form, the CDR3 reads TGCGCCAGCAGCTTGGGAGGAGCTGGGGCCAACGTCCTGACTTTC.